The source of this T cell receptor beta chain is a study of T cell responses to AZD1222 COVID-19 vaccine. Germline trimming cut 4 bases from V and 4 bases from J; bases unmatched to any gene: 2. Germline V gene lookup returns CDR1 SGHTA and CDR2 FQGTGA. This CDR3 region has 13 residues. The assay was immunoSEQ multiplex PCR, and TCRdb's table has in-frame clones only and misses some. The sample shows 130,000 to 150,000 clones, around 91% of them seen only once. The TCR comes from an adult in good health. This material consisted of peripheral blood, taken on day 0 of AZD1222 vaccination. This sequence joins TRBV7-3 and TRBJ1-2, with 8 bases lining up with TRBD1. CDR3 in DNA: TGTGCCAGCAGCTACGACAGGGGCTATGGCTACACCTTC. Translating it yields CASSYDRGYGYTF.